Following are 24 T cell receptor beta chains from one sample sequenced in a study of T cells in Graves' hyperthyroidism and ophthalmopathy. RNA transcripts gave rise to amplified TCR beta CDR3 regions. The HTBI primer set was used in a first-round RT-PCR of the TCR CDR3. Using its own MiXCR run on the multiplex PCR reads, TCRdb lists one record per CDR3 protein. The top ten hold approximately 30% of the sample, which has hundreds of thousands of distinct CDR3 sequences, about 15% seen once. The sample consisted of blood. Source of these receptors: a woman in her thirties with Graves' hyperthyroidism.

In DNA form, the CDR3 reads TGTGCCACCAGCGTTGAGGGAGGTTCGGGCAATGAGCAGTTCTTC. Residues: CATSVEGGSGNEQFF. This chain uses TRBV24-1 with TRBJ2-1, with D maybe TRBD2 (6 bases). Trimming pared 7 bases from V and 6 bases from J, leaving 18 bases between. The CDR3 covers 15 residues. The V gene's germline CDR1 is KGHDR and CDR2 SFDVKD.

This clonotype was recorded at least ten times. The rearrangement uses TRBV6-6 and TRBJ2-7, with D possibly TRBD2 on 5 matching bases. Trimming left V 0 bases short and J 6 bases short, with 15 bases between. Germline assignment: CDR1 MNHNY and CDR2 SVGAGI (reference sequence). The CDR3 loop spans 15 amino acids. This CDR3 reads CASSYSIRGLGEQYF. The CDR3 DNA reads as TGTGCCAGCAGTTACTCGATTCGCGGGCTGGGCGAGCAGTACTTC.

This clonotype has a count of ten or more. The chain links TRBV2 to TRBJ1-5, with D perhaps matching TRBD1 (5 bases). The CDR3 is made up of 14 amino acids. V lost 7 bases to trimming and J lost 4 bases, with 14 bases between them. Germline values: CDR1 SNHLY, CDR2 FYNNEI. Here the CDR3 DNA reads TGTGCCAGCAAGGGACCGCAACCAAATCAGCCCCAGCATTTT. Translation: CASKGPQPNQPQHF.

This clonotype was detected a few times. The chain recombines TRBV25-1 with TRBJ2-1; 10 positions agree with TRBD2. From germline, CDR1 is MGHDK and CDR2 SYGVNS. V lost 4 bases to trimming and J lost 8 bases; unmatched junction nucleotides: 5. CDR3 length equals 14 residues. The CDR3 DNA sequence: TGTGCCAGCAGTGCTAGCGGGAGAGGCGATGAGCAGTTCTTC. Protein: CASSASGRGDEQFF.

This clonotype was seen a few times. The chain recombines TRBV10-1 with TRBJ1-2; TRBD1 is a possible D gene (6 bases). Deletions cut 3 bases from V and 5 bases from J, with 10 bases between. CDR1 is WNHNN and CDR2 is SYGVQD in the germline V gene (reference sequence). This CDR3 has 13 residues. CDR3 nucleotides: TGCGCCAGCAGTGACAGGGGATCTTATGGCTACACCTTC. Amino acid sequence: CASSDRGSYGYTF.

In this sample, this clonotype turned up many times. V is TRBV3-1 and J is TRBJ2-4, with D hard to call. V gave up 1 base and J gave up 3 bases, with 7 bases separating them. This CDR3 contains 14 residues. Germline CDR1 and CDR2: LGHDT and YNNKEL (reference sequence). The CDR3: CASSQGMNKNIQYF. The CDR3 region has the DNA TGTGCCAGCAGCCAAGGAATGAACAAAAACATTCAGTACTTC.

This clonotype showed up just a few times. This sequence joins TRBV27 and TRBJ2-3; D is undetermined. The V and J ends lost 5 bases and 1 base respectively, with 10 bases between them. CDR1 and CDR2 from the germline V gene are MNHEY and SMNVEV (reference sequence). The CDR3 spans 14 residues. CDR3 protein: CASSIIIGTDTQYF. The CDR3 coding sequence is TGTGCCAGCAGTATCATAATAGGCACAGATACGCAGTATTTT.

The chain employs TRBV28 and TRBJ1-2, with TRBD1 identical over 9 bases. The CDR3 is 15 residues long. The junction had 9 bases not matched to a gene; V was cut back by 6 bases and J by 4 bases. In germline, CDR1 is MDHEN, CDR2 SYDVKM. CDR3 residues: CASRPQQGAGYGYTF. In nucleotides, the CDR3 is TGTGCCAGCAGGCCACAACAGGGGGCTGGCTATGGCTACACCTTC.

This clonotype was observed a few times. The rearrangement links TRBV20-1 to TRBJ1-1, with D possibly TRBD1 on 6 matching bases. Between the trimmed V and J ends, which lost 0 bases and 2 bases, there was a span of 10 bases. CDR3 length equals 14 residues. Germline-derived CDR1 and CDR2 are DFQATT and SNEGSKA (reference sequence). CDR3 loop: CSARDEGGNTEAFF. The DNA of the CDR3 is TGCAGTGCTAGAGATGAGGGGGGTAACACTGAAGCTTTCTTT.

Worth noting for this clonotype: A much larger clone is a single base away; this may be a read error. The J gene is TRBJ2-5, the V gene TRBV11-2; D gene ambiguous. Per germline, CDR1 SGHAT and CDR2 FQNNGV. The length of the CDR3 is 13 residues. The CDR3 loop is CAGSPNTQETQYF. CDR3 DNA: TGTGCCGGCAGCCCAAATACCCAAGAGACCCAGTACTTC.

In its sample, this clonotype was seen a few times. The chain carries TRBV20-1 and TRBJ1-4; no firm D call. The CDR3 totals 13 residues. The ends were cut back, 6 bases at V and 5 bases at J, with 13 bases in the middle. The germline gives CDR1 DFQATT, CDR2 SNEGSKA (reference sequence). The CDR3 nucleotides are TGCAGTGCCCTAAGATCGGCGAATGAAAAACTGTTTTTT. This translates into CSALRSANEKLFF.

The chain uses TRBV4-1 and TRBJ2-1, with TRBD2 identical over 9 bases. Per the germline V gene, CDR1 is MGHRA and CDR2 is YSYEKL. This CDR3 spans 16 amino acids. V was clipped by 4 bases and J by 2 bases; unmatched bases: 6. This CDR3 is CASSPGLARPYNEQFF. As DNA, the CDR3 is TGCGCCAGCAGCCCTGGACTAGCGAGACCCTACAATGAGCAGTTCTTC.

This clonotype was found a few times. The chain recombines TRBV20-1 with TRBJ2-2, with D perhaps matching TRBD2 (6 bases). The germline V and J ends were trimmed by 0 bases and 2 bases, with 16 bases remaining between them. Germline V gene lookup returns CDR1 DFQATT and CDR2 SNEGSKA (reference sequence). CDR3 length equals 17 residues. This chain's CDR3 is CSARDGQREPNTGELFF. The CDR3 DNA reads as TGCAGTGCTAGAGATGGGCAACGGGAGCCCAACACCGGGGAGCTGTTTTTT.

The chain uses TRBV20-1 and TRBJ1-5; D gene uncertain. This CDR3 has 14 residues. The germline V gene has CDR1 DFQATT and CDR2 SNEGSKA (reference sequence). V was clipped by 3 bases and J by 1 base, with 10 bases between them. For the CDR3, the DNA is TGCAGTGCTAGGAGAGAGGGAAGCAATCAGCCCCAGCATTTT. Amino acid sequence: CSARREGSNQPQHF.

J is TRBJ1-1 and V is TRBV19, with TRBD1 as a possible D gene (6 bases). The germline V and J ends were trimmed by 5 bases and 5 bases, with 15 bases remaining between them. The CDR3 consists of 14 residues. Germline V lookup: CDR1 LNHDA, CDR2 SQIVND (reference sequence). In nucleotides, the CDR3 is TGTGCCAGTAGTGCCTCCTCAGGGGTTACTGAAGCTTTCTTT. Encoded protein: CASSASSGVTEAFF.

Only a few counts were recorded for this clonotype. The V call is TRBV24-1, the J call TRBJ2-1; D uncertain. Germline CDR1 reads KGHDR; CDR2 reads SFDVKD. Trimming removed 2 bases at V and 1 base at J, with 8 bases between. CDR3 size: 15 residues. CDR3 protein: CATSDSSRSYNEQFF. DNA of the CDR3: TGTGCCACCAGTGATTCTTCCCGGTCCTACAATGAGCAGTTCTTC.

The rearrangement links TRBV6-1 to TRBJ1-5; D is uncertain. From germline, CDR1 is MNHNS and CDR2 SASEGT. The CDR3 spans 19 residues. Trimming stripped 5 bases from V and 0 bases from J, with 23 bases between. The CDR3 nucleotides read TGTGCCAGCAGTTTTACCCTCCTGGTGGCAGCAAATAGCAATCAGCCCCAGCATTTT. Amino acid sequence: CASSFTLLVAANSNQPQHF.

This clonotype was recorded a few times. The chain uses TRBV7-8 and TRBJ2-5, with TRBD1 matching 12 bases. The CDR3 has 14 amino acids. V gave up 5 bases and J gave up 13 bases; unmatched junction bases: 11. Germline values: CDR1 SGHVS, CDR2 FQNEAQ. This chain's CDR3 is CASSPMGDRGRWYF. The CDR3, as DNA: TGTGCCAGCAGCCCAATGGGGGACAGGGGGCGATGGTACTTC. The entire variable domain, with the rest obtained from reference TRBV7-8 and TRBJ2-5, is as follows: GAGVSQSPRYKVAKRGQDVALRCDPISGHVSLFWYQQALGQGPEFLTYFQNEAQLDKSGLPSDRFFAERPEGSVSTLKIQRTQQEDSAVYLCASSPMGDRGRWYFGPGTRLLVL.

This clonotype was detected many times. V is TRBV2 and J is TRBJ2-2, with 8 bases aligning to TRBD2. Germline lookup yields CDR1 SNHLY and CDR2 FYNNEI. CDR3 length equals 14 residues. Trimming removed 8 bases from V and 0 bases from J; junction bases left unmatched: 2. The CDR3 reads CASGGLANTGELFF. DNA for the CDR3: TGTGCCAGCGGGGGACTAGCGAACACCGGGGAGCTGTTTTTT.

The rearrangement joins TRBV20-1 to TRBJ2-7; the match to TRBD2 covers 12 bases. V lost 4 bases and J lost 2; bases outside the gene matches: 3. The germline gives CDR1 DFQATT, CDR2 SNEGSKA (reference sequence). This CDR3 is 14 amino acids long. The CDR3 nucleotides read TGCAGTGCTATTCTAGCGGGAGGGGCCTACGAGCAGTACTTC. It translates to CSAILAGGAYEQYF.

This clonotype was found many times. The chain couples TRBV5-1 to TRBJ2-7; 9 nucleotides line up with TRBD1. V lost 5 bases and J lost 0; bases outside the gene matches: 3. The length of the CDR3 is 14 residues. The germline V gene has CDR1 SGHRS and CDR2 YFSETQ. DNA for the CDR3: TGCGCCAGCAGGTCGACAGGGGGCTCCTACGAGCAGTACTTC. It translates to CASRSTGGSYEQYF. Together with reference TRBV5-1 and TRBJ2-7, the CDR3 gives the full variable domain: KAGVTQTPRYLIKTRGQQVTLSCSPISGHRSVSWYQQTPGQGLQFLFEYFSETQRNKGNFPGRFSGRQFSNSRSEMNVSTLELGDSALYLCASRSTGGSYEQYFGPGTRLTVT.

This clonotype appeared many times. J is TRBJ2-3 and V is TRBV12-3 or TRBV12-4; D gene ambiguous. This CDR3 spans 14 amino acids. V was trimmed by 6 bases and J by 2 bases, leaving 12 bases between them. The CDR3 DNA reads TGTGCCAGCAGCTCCGCCGGGTACACAGATACGCAGTATTTT. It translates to CASSSAGYTDTQYF.

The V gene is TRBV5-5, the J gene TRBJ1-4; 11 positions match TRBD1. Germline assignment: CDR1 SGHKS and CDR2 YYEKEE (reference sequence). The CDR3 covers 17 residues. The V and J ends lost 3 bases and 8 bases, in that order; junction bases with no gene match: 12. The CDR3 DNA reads TGTGCCAGCAGCTGGTGGACAGGGGGCGGTCTGGGCGAAAAACTGTTTTTT. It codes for CASSWWTGGGLGEKLFF.

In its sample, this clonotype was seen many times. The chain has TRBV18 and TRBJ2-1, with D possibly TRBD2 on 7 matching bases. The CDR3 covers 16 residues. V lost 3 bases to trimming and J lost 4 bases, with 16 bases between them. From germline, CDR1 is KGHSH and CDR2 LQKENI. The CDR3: CASSPLGGERYNEQFF. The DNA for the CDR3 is TGTGCCAGCTCACCTTTAGGGGGGGAGAGGTACAATGAGCAGTTCTTC.